The 10 T cell receptor beta chains in this list originate from one sample, sequenced in a study of graft-versus-host responses after intestinal transplantation. Measured with immunoSEQ multiplex PCR; TCRdb has only the in-frame clones, and not every one. The sample consists of over 75,000 clones, about 88% of them appearing once. These receptors' antigens are unknown. The source material was unstimulated CD4+ T cells sorted from spleen or lymph node cells, sampled before transplant. All receptors come from a human donor who was the organ donor for an intestinal transplant.

V gene TRBV7-2 combines with J gene TRBJ2-7; 7 bases line up with TRBD2. Germline values: CDR1 SGHTA, CDR2 FQGNSA. V shed 2 bases, J shed 2 bases, and the junction held 3 bases outside the gene matches. The CDR3 has 14 amino acids. CDR3 residues: CASSLFGGAYEQYF. For the CDR3, the DNA is TGTGCCAGCAGCTTATTTGGGGGGGCCTACGAGCAGTACTTC. The variable domain in full, completed from reference TRBV7-2 and TRBJ2-7, reads GAGVSQSPSNKVTEKGKDVELRCDPISGHTALYWYRQSLGQGLEFLIYFQGNSAPDKSGLPSDRFSAERTGGSVSTLTIQRTQQEDSAVYLCASSLFGGAYEQYFGPGTRLTVT.

The chain employs TRBV19 and TRBJ2-7, with TRBD1 identical over 8 bases. The germline V gene encodes CDR1 LNHDA and CDR2 SQIVND (reference sequence). This CDR3 has 14 residues. The ends lost 7 bases at V and 2 bases at J; junction bases unmatched: 7. The CDR3 spells CASNGQGAAYEQYF. The CDR3, as DNA: TGTGCCAGTAACGGACAGGGCGCAGCCTACGAGCAGTACTTC.

J is TRBJ1-4 and V is TRBV19; the D is unclear. Trimming removed 3 bases from V and 5 bases from J, with 7 bases in between. CDR1 and CDR2 from the germline V gene are LNHDA and SQIVND (reference sequence). CDR3 length: 13 amino acids. CDR3 region: CASSIHINEKLFF. The CDR3 region has the DNA TGTGCCAGTAGTATTCACATCAATGAAAAACTGTTTTTT.

V gene TRBV30 combines with J gene TRBJ1-2; the D gene is possibly TRBD1 (5 bases). In germline, CDR1 is GTSNPN, CDR2 SVGIG (reference sequence). V lost 1 base to trimming and J lost 5 bases, with 14 bases between them. The CDR3 contains 14 residues. In DNA, the CDR3 is TGTGCCTGGAGTGCCTGGGGGGGGAAGTATGGCTACACCTTC. Residues: CAWSAWGGKYGYTF.

The genes are TRBV2 and TRBJ1-2; 8 bases fit TRBD1. The germline CDR1 and CDR2 sequences are SNHLY and FYNNEI. The length of the CDR3 is 16 residues. The V segment lost 8 bases and the J segment 0 bases; nucleotides outside the gene matches: 11. Here the CDR3 DNA reads TGTGCCAGCTCACCCCCGGGACAGGCTTCTAACTATGGCTACACCTTC. It yields the protein CASSPPGQASNYGYTF.

The chain combines TRBV9 with TRBJ2-1, with TRBD2 matching 8 bases. The CDR3 sequence is 16 residues long. Germline-derived CDR1 and CDR2 are SGDLS and YYNGEE. The V segment lost 4 bases and the J segment 0 bases; nucleotides outside the gene matches: 6. The CDR3 nucleotides are TGTGCCAGCAGCTTATTGAGCGGGAGCTCCTACAATGAGCAGTTCTTC. This encodes CASSLLSGSSYNEQFF. The variable domain in full, completed from reference TRBV9 and TRBJ2-1, reads DSGVTQTPKHLITATGQRVTLRCSPRSGDLSVYWYQQSLDQGLQFLIQYYNGEERAKGNILERFSAQQFPDLHSELNLSSLELGDSALYFCASSLLSGSSYNEQFFGPGTRLTVL.

The chain has TRBV11-2 and TRBJ1-4, with TRBD1 matching over 8 bases. Unmatched junction bases numbered 10, after V lost 8 bases and J lost 5 bases. The length of the CDR3 is 15 residues. The germline V gene encodes CDR1 SGHAT and CDR2 FQNNGV. The CDR3 is CASCRPGQANEKLFF. The CDR3 DNA reads as TGTGCCAGCTGCCGACCGGGACAGGCGAATGAAAAACTGTTTTTT.

This chain connects TRBV27 to TRBJ2-5; D gene uncertain. The J call may be in error: the DNA end matches TRBJ2-7 better. Germline assignment: CDR1 MNHEY and CDR2 SMNVEV (reference sequence). This CDR3 has 13 amino acids. CDR3: CASSPPRGHEQYF. Here the CDR3 DNA reads TGTGCCAGCAGTCCCCCTAGAGGTCACGAGCAGTACTTC.

The CDR3 sequence: CASSRRRDRVNEQYF. CDR3 nucleotide sequence: TGTGCCAGCAGTCGCCGAAGGGACAGGGTCAACGAGCAGTACTTC. V gene TRBV6-5 combines with J gene TRBJ2-7, with 9 nucleotides matching TRBD1. The CDR3 runs to 15 residues. CDR1 is MNHEY, CDR2 SVGAGI, per germline. The junction had 10 bases not matched to a gene; V was cut back by 5 bases and J by 5 bases.

The J gene is TRBJ2-1, the V gene TRBV14; TRBD1 might be the D (6 bases). This CDR3 spans 15 amino acids. Per the germline V gene, CDR1 is SGHDN and CDR2 is FVKESK. V gave up 4 bases and J gave up 7 bases, with 17 bases separating them. CDR3 DNA: TGTGCCAGCAGCCCAGTTCTGGGGGCCGGAAATGAGCAGTTCTTC. The encoded protein is CASSPVLGAGNEQFF.